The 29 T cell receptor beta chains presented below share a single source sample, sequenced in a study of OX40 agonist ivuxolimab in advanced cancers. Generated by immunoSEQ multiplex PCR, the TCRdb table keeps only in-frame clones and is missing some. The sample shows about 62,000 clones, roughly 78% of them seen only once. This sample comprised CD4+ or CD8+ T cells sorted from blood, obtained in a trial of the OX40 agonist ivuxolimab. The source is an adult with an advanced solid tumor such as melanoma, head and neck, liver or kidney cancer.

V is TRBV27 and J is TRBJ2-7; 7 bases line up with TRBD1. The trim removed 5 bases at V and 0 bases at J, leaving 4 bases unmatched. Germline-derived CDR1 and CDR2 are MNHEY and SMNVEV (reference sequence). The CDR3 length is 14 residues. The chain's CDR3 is CASSHRDSSYEQYF. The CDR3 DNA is TGTGCCAGCAGTCATAGGGACAGCTCCTACGAGCAGTACTTC.

The CDR3, as DNA: TGTGCCAGCAGTTTGGGGCGGGGAGAGACCCAGTACTTC. Protein product: CASSLGRGETQYF. The chain employs TRBV7-2 and TRBJ2-5; a weak D match, TRBD2 (6 bases). Germline CDR1 SGHTA, CDR2 FQGNSA. The CDR3 contains 13 residues. Trimming pared 6 bases from V and 4 bases from J, leaving 12 bases between.

In DNA form, the CDR3 reads TGTGCCAGCGAAGTTGTGGACAGGGTAAACGAGCAGTACTTC. This translates into CASEVVDRVNEQYF. The chain combines TRBV6-1 with TRBJ2-7; 8 bases fit TRBD1. The junction had 11 bases not matched to a gene; V was cut back by 8 bases and J by 5 bases. Germline V gene lookup returns CDR1 MNHNS and CDR2 SASEGT. CDR3 length: 14 amino acids.

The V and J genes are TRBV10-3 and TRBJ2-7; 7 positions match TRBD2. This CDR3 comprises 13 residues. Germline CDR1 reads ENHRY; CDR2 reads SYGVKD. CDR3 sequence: CATQGGTLYEQYF. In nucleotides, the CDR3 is TGTGCGACCCAGGGAGGGACTCTCTACGAGCAGTACTTC.

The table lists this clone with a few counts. The CDR3 DNA reads TGTGCCAGCAGTTTACTTAGCCGGAGCTCCTACAATGAGCAGTTCTTC. Amino acid sequence: CASSLLSRSSYNEQFF. This rearrangement joins TRBV28 to TRBJ2-1; D is ambiguous. The CDR3 has 16 amino acids. V gave up 2 bases and J gave up 0 bases, with 11 bases separating them. CDR1 is MDHEN and CDR2 is SYDVKM in the germline V gene.

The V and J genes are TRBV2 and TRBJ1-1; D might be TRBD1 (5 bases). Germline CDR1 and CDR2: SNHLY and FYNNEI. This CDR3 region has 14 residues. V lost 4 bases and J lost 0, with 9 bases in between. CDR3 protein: CASSGRQLNTEAFF. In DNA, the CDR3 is TGTGCCAGCAGTGGGCGACAGTTGAACACTGAAGCTTTCTTT.

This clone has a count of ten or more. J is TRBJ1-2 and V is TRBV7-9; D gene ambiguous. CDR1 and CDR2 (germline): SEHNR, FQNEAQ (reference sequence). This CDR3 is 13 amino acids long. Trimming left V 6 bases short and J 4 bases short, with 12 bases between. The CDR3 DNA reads TGTGCCAGCAGACCTGACGGAGGCTATGGCTACACCTTC. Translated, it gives CASRPDGGYGYTF. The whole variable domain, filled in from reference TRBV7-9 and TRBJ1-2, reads DTGVSQNPRHKITKRGQNVTFRCDPISEHNRLYWYRQTLGQGPEFLTYFQNEAQLEKSRLLSDRFSAERPKGSFSTLEIQRTEQGDSAMYLCASRPDGGYGYTFGSGTRLTVV.

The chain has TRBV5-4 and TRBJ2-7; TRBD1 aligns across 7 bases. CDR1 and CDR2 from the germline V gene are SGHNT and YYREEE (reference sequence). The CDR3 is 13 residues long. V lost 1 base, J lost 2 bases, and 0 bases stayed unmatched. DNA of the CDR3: TGTGCCAGCAGCTTGCAGGGGGCCTACGAGCAGTACTTC. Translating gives CASSLQGAYEQYF.

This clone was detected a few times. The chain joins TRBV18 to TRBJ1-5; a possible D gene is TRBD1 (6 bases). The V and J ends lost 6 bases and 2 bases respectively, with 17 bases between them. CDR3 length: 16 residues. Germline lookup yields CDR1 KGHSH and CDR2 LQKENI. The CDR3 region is CASSHLPYRGNQPQHF. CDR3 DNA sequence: TGTGCCAGCTCGCACCTTCCCTACAGGGGCAATCAGCCCCAGCATTTT. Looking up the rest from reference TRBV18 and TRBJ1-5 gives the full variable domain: NAGVMQNPRHLVRRRGQEARLRCSPMKGHSHVYWYRQLPEEGLKFMVYLQKENIIDESGMPKERFSAEFPKEGPSILRIQQVVRGDSAAYFCASSHLPYRGNQPQHFGDGTRLSIL.

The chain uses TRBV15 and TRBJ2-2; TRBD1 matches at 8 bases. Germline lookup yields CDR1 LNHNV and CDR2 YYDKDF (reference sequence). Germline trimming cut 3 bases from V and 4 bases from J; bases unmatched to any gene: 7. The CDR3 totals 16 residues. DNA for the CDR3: TGTGCCACCAGCAGGGGGACAGGCGGCACCACCGGGGAGCTGTTTTTT. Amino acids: CATSRGTGGTTGELFF.

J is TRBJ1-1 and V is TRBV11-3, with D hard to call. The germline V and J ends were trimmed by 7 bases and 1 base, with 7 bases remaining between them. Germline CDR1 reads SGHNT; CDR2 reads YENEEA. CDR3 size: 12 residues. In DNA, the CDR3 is TGTGCCAGCAAGGGTAGGAACACTGAAGCTTTCTTT. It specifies CASKGRNTEAFF.

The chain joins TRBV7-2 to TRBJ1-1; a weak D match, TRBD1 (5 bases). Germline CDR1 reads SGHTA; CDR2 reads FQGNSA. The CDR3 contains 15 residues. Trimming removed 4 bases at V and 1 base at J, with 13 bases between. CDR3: CASSSMSGPNTEAFF. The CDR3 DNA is TGTGCCAGCAGCTCTATGTCGGGGCCGAACACTGAAGCTTTCTTT.

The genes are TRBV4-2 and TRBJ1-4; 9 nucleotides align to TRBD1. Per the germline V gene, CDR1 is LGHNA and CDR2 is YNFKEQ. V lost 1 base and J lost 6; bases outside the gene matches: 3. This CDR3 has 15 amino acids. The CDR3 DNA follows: TGTGCCAGCAGCCAAGGACAGGGGGGGGATGAAAAACTGTTTTTT. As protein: CASSQGQGGDEKLFF.

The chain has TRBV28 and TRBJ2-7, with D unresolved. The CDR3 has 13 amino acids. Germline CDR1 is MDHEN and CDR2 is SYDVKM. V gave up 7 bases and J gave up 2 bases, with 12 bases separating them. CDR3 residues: CASIRTEPYEQYF. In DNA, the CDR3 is TGTGCCAGCATACGAACGGAACCCTACGAGCAGTACTTC.

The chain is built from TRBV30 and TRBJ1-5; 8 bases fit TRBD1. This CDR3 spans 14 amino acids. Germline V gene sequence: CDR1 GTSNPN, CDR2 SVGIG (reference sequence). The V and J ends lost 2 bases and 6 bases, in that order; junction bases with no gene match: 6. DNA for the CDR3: TGTGCCTGGAGTCGGACAGGGCAAGGTCAGCCCCAGCATTTT. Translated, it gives CAWSRTGQGQPQHF.

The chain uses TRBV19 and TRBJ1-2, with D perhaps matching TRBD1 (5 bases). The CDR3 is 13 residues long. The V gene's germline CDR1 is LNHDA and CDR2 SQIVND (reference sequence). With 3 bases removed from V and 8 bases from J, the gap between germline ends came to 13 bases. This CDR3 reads CASSIGGGRGYTF. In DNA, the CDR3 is TGTGCCAGTAGTATTGGCGGGGGAAGAGGCTACACCTTC.

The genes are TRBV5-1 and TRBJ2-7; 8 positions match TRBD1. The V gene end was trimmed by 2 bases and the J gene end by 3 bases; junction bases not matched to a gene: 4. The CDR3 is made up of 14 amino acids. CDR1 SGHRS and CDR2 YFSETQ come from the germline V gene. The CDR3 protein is CASSFNTGGYEQYF. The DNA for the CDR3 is TGCGCCAGCAGCTTCAACACAGGGGGCTACGAGCAGTACTTC. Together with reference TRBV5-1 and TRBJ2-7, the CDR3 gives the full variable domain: KAGVTQTPRYLIKTRGQQVTLSCSPISGHRSVSWYQQTPGQGLQFLFEYFSETQRNKGNFPGRFSGRQFSNSRSEMNVSTLELGDSALYLCASSFNTGGYEQYFGPGTRLTVT.

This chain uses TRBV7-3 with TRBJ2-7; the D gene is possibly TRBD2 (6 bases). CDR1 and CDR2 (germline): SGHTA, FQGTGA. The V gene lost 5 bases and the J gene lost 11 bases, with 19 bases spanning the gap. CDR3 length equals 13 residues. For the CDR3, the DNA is TGTGCCAGCAGCGCCGGGACTCTAGATAGAAAGTACTTC. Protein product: CASSAGTLDRKYF.

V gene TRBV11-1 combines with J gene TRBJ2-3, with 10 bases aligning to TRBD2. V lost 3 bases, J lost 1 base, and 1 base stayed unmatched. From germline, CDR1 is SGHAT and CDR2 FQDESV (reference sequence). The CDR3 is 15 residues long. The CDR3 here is CASSLLAGGTDTQYF. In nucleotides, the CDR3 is TGTGCCAGCAGCTTGCTAGCGGGGGGCACAGATACGCAGTATTTT.

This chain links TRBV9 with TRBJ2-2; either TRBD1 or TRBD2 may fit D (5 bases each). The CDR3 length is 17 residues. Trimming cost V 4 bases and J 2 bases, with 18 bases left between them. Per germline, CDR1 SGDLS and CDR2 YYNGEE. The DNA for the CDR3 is TGTGCCAGCAGCCTCAGTCGGTGGGGGTCCAACACCGGGGAGCTGTTTTTT. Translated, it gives CASSLSRWGSNTGELFF.

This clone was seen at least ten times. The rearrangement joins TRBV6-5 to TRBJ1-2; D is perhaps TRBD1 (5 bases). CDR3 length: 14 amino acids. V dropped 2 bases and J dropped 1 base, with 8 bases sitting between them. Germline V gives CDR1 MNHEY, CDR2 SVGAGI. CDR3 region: CASSYMGVNYGYTF. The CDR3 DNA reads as TGTGCCAGCAGTTACATGGGGGTTAACTATGGCTACACCTTC.

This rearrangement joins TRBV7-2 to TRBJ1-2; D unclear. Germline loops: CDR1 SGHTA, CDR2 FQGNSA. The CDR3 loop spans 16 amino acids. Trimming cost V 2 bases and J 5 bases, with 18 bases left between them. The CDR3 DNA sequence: TGTGCCAGCAGCTTATCATTAACGGACCCATTTTATGGCTACACCTTC. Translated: CASSLSLTDPFYGYTF.

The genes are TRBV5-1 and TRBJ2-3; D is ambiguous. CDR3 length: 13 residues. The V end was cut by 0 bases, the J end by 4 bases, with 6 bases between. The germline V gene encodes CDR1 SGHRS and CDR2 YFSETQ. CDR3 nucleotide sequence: TGCGCCAGCAGCTTGGTAATATCAGATACGCAGTATTTT. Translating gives CASSLVISDTQYF. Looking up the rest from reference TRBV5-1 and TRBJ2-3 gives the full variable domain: KAGVTQTPRYLIKTRGQQVTLSCSPISGHRSVSWYQQTPGQGLQFLFEYFSETQRNKGNFPGRFSGRQFSNSRSEMNVSTLELGDSALYLCASSLVISDTQYFGPGTRLTVL.

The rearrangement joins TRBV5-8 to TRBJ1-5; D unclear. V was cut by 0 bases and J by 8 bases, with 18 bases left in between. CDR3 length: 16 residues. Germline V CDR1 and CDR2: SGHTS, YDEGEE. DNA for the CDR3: TGTGCCAGCAGCTTGGTACAGACGTTCGGTATCGAGCCCCAGCATTTT. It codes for CASSLVQTFGIEPQHF.

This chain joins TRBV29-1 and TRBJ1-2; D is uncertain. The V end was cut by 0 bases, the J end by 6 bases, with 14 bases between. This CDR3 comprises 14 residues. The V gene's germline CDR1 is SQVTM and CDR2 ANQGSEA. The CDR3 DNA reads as TGCAGCGTTGAAGATCTAGGGTCGGTGGATGGCTACACCTTC. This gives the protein CSVEDLGSVDGYTF.

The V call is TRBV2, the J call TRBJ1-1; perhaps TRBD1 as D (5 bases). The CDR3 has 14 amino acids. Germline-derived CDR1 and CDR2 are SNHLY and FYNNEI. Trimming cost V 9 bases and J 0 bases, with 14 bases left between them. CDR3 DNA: TGTGCCAGACCTACTCCGGGGCTGAACACTGAAGCTTTCTTT. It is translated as CARPTPGLNTEAFF.

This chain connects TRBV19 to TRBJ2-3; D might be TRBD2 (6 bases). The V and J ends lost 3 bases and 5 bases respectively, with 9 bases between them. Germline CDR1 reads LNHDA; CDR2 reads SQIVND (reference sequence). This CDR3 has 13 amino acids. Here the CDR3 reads CASSIGGLDTQYF. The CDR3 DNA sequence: TGTGCCAGTAGTATCGGGGGTCTAGATACGCAGTATTTT. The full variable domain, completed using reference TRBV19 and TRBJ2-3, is DGGITQSPKYLFRKEGQNVTLSCEQNLNHDAMYWYRQDPGQGLRLIYYSQIVNDFQKGDIAEGYSVSREKKESFPLTVTSAQKNPTAFYLCASSIGGLDTQYFGPGTRLTVL.

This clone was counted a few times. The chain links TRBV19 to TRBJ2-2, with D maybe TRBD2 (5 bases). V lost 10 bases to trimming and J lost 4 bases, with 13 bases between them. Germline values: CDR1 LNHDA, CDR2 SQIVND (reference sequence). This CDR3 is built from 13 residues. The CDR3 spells CATPDWITGELFF. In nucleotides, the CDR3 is TGTGCCACACCGGACTGGATCACCGGGGAGCTGTTTTTT.

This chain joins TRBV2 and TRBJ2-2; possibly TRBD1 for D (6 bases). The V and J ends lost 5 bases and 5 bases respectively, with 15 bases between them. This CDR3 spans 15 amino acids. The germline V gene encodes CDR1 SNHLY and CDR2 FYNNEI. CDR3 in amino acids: CASSTPGRGTGELFF. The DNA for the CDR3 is TGTGCCAGCAGTACACCAGGAAGGGGGACCGGGGAGCTGTTTTTT.